This T cell receptor beta chain stems from a study of T-cell reconstitution after alpha-beta-depleted transplantation in children. Points from the study as a whole: A year had passed since transplant, and T-cell counts and diversity by then came mostly from newly produced T cells.

Remarks on this clonotype: Its antigen is undetermined.

The library targeted TCRbeta and was prepared with unique molecular identifiers. TCRdb re-analysed the PCR reads in MiXCR, keeping a single row per CDR3 protein. The sample holds hundreds of thousands of distinct CDR3 sequences, under 30% seen once. Germline V gene data show CDR1 as MGHRA and CDR2 as YSYEKL. V lost 1 base to trimming and J lost 3 bases, with 13 bases between them. The CDR3 length is 16 residues. The sample in question was PBMCs, mostly from graft donor cells, obtained 360 days after TCRalphabeta/CD19-depleted stem cell transplant. This sequence was found in a female patient between 2 and 15 years old who had a stem cell transplant for congenital amegakaryocytic thrombocytopenia, so the T cells may come from the graft donor. This sequence joins TRBV4-1 and TRBJ1-5; D perhaps matches TRBD1 (5 bases). The DNA for the CDR3 is TGCGCCAGCAGCCAAGTGATTGGGGCAGACAATCAGCCCCAGCATTTT. It encodes CASSQVIGADNQPQHF.